The rows below give T cell receptor beta chains drawn from one sample of a study of blood T cell repertoires in COVID-19. The table came from immunoSEQ multiplex PCR; TCRdb's copy has only in-frame clones and leaves some out. The table shows under 300,000 clones, with about 90% occurring only once. Sequences were obtained from PBMCs or T cells enriched from blood (not recorded which). The receptors originated from a woman between 25 and 40 years old with acute COVID-19. The CDR3 runs from the conserved cysteine through the conserved F or W. D genes are given only for firm matches.

>NA|TRBV28|TRBJ2-2
TGTGCCAGCAGTTTAACAGGGATGATGACCGGGGAGCTGTTTTTT
CASSLTGMMTGELFF
>TRBD1|TRBV28|TRBJ2-7
TGTGCCAGCAGTTTGACCGGGACAGCCTACGAGCAGTACTTC
CASSLTGTAYEQYF
>NA|TRBV9|TRBJ1-2
TGTGCCAGCAGCGTAGTTCCCACAGAGACCTATGGCTACACCTTC
CASSVVPTETYGYTF
>TRBD2|TRBV5-8|TRBJ2-3
TGTGCCAGCAGCTTGGGAGCGGGAGGGCCTGTATATTTT
CASSLGAGGPVYF
>NA|TRBV6-2/TRBV6-3|TRBJ2-4
TGTGCCAGCAGTTACTCGGGGCAGGGTAAAAACATTCAGTACTTC
CASSYSGQGKNIQYF
>TRBD2|TRBV9|TRBJ2-3
TGTGCCAGCAGCACCGGACTAGCGGGAGGCCGTGGGTGGGCAGATACGCAGTATTTT
CASSTGLAGGRGWADTQYF
>TRBD1|TRBV5-1|TRBJ2-5
TGCGCCAGCAGCTTGGGACAGGGGATAGAAGAGACCCAGTACTTC
CASSLGQGIEETQYF
>NA|TRBV27|TRBJ2-1
TGTGCCAGCAGTCTGTCGCGACAGAACAATGAGCAGTTCTTC
CASSLSRQNNEQFF
>NA|TRBV6-5|TRBJ1-3
TGTGCCAGCAGTTTTGGACAGGGAAACACCATATATTTT
CASSFGQGNTIYF
>NA|TRBV28|TRBJ1-4
TGTGCCAGCAGTTCCAGGGGTCTGCGCGAAAAACTGTTTTTT
CASSSRGLREKLFF
>NA|TRBV4-3|TRBJ2-1
TGCGCCAGCAGCCAAGATCCCGGGAGTTACAATGAGCAGTTCTTC
CASSQDPGSYNEQFF